In its sample, the clone carrying this T cell receptor (beta chain) was seen a few times. The antigen is not known. The data stem from a study of CD8 T cells in ankylosing spondylitis. In TCRdb, the 5' RACE reads were re-called with MiXCR into one record per CDR3 protein. The sample consists of some 840,000 distinct CDR3 sequences, about 12% of them appearing once. The CDR3 consists of 14 residues. CDR1 MNHEY and CDR2 SVGAGI come from the germline V gene. V lost 2 bases to trimming and J lost 8 bases; unmatched junction nucleotides: 8. Study-wide results and caveats: A number of the motif variants had already been described in reactive arthritis synovial fluid and blood. Typical of ankylosing spondylitis blood, it appeared, was a TCR beta motif of under 10 highly homologous variants. Disease-linked clones were reportedly significantly enriched in matched ankylosing spondylitis synovial fluid.

The rearrangement joins TRBV6-5 to TRBJ1-2; 7 bases line up with TRBD1. The clonotype comes from a male donor with ankylosing spondylitis. The sequenced sample was blood, either unsorted or a sorted T cell fraction (not recorded which). The CDR3 sequence: CASSYLDREGGYTF. The CDR3 nucleotides read TGTGCCAGCAGTTACCTAGACAGGGAAGGGGGCTACACCTTC.